A selection of T cell receptor beta chains follows, all from one sample in a study of blood T cell repertoires in COVID-19. Only in-frame clones appear in the TCRdb table, and some are missing; sequencing was by immunoSEQ multiplex PCR. The repertoire holds 250,000 to 300,000 clones, with 80% to 90% as singletons. The sample consisted of peripheral blood. Every receptor here comes from a woman in her 70s with acute or convalescent COVID-19. The CDR3 runs from the conserved cysteine through the conserved F or W. A D gene is named only where the DNA matches it firmly. Size is stated for part of the rows, as once, few or many counts, or as a class when the clone is expanded.

cdr3_nt	cdr3_aa	v_call	d_call	clone_size	j_call
TGTGCCAGCAGCTTGAAGGCACGCCCGGGGGCTAATGAAAAACTGTTTTTT	CASSLKARPGANEKLFF	TRBV5-6	.	.	TRBJ1-4
TGCGCCAGCAGCCCGGCACAGGCGTTCTATGGCTACACCTTC	CASSPAQAFYGYTF	TRBV5-1	.	.	TRBJ1-2
TGCAGTGCTAATAGCCGGGGATGGGCTTTCTTT	CSANSRGWAFF	TRBV20-1	.	.	TRBJ1-1
TGCGCCAGCAGCCAAAGTGGGGGCAGGGGCCTTAATGAAAAACTGTTTTTT	CASSQSGGRGLNEKLFF	TRBV4-1	.	.	TRBJ1-4
TGTGCCAGCAGTTATAGCAGAGCTACCAATGAGCAGTTCTTC	CASSYSRATNEQFF	TRBV6-5	.	.	TRBJ2-1
TGTGCCAGCAGTTACAGCGGTCGCACTGAAGCTTTCTTT	CASSYSGRTEAFF	TRBV6-5	.	once	TRBJ1-1
TGCGCCAGCAGATCCAGAAGCGGGGGGGAGCAGTTCTTC	CASRSRSGGEQFF	TRBV10-2	TRBD2	once	TRBJ2-1
TGTGCCAGCAGCCCACGGGGGGGGGCCTCTGACTATGGCTACACCTTC	CASSPRGGASDYGYTF	TRBV5-4	.	.	TRBJ1-2
TGTGCCAGTAGTATAACAAAGGGCGGGAATTCACCCCTCCACTTT	CASSITKGGNSPLHF	TRBV19	.	.	TRBJ1-6
TGTGCCACCAGTGACCCGGGACAGGGGAGCAATCAGCCCCAGCATTTT	CATSDPGQGSNQPQHF	TRBV24-1	TRBD1	.	TRBJ1-5
TGTGCCAGCAGCTGCGACAGGGGTAGTAATTGTAGTGACACTGAAGCTTTCTTT	CASSCDRGSNCSDTEAFF	TRBV7-9	TRBD1	.	TRBJ1-1
TGTGCCAGCAGCTTACCCGGGGGTTCGAATGAAAAACTGTTTTTT	CASSLPGGSNEKLFF	TRBV7-9	.	.	TRBJ1-4
TGTGCCATCAGTGGGCAGGAACCTGGAAACACCATATATTTT	CAISGQEPGNTIYF	TRBV10-3	.	.	TRBJ1-3
TGCGCCAGCAGTGAGGGCTTGAACACTGAAGCTTTCTTT	CASSEGLNTEAFF	TRBV10-1	.	.	TRBJ1-1
TGTGCCACCAGTGATTCCAAGCGGGGGGGCACCGGGGAGCTGTTTTTT	CATSDSKRGGTGELFF	TRBV24-1	TRBD2	.	TRBJ2-2
TGCGCCAGCAAATCGGTGTGGAGTTTCGGTGGATATGGCTACACCTTC	CASKSVWSFGGYGYTF	TRBV4-1	.	.	TRBJ1-2
TGTGCCAGCAGTCTAGCGGGGGGTGGCGAGCAGTACTTC	CASSLAGGGEQYF	TRBV12-3/TRBV12-4	TRBD2	.	TRBJ2-7
TGTGCCAGCAGCCAAGTAGAGGGTTATGGCTACACCTTC	CASSQVEGYGYTF	TRBV3-1/TRBV3-2	.	.	TRBJ1-2
TGTGCCAGCAGCGTGGGACATTCGCAAGAGACCCAGTACTTC	CASSVGHSQETQYF	TRBV7-2	.	.	TRBJ2-5
TGCAGCGTTGCCATCCAGCAAGAGACCCAGTACTTC	CSVAIQQETQYF	TRBV29-1	.	.	TRBJ2-5
TGTGCCAGCAGTTACGCCGGGACAACCTATGGCTACACCTTC	CASSYAGTTYGYTF	TRBV6-5	.	.	TRBJ1-2
TGTGCCAGCTCCCCCCAGCGGGGGGTGAACACCGGGGAGCTGTTTTTT	CASSPQRGVNTGELFF	TRBV18	TRBD2	.	TRBJ2-2
TGTGCCACCGTTCGGAGGGGCGGGGGCACAGATACGCAGTATTTT	CATVRRGGGTDTQYF	TRBV2	.	once	TRBJ2-3
TGTGCCAGCAGCTTAGTCGGAGGGTTTACCTATAATTCACCCCTCCACTTT	CASSLVGGFTYNSPLHF	TRBV7-8	.	.	TRBJ1-6
TGTGCCAGTAGTAGACAGGGGGCTGTCACTGAAGCTTTCTTT	CASSRQGAVTEAFF	TRBV19	TRBD1	.	TRBJ1-1